This entry lists 20 T cell receptor beta chains sequenced from one sample in a study of cytomegalovirus exposure and HLA in healthy donors. Primers for the PCR totalled 60 Vbeta and 13 Jbeta. Libraries were prepared by immunoSEQ multiplex PCR; TCRdb keeps only in-frame clonotypes and omits some of them. Found here are 90,000 to 100,000 clones, roughly 70% of them singletons; the top ten hold approximately 1.8%. Sequencing was carried out using PBMCs. Receptors originate from a male donor in good health and CMV-seronegative.

This clone was counted between two and nine times. This chain uses TRBV7-3 with TRBJ1-1, with 9 nucleotides matching TRBD1. Germline CDR1 reads SGHTA; CDR2 reads FQGTGA. CDR3 length: 14 residues. The ends lost 1 base at V and 3 bases at J; junction bases unmatched: 0. The CDR3 DNA reads as TGTGCCAGCAGCTTAAGGACAGGGGACACTGAAGCTTTCTTT. It yields the protein CASSLRTGDTEAFF.

The chain carries TRBV27 and TRBJ2-2; possible D gene TRBD1, 7 bases. The CDR3 totals 16 residues. V lost 0 bases to trimming and J lost 4 bases, with 12 bases between them. Germline V CDR1 and CDR2: MNHEY, SMNVEV (reference sequence). The CDR3 protein is CASSLSGRGATGELFF. DNA of the CDR3: TGTGCCAGCAGTTTATCCGGCAGGGGGGCCACCGGGGAGCTGTTTTTT.

The CDR3 nucleotides read TGTGCCAGCAGCCAAGATACAGGGGGCCATCAGCCCCAGCATTTT. Amino acids: CASSQDTGGHQPQHF. The rearrangement uses TRBV4-2 and TRBJ1-5; 9 bases match TRBD1. Germline CDR1 LGHNA, CDR2 YNFKEQ. The ends lost 0 bases at V and 5 bases at J; junction bases unmatched: 2. The CDR3 is 15 residues long.

This clone was detected only a few times. The chain is built from TRBV5-5 and TRBJ1-2; 7 bases are a match to TRBD1. Germline CDR1 is SGHKS and CDR2 is YYEKEE (reference sequence). After removal of 1 base from V and 4 bases from J, the junction contained 7 bases not matched to a gene. The CDR3 runs to 15 residues. CDR3 loop: CASSLRQGLGYGYTF. CDR3 DNA sequence: TGTGCCAGCAGCTTGCGACAGGGCTTGGGCTATGGCTACACCTTC.

The V and J genes are TRBV27 and TRBJ2-3; 11 nucleotides agree with TRBD2. Trimming cost V 5 bases and J 5 bases; bases outside gene matches: 15. Per the germline V gene, CDR1 is MNHEY and CDR2 is SMNVEV (reference sequence). This CDR3 has 18 residues. The CDR3 reads CASSPPTVLAGVRDTQYF. The CDR3 DNA reads as TGTGCCAGCAGTCCTCCTACCGTACTAGCGGGAGTGCGAGATACGCAGTATTTT.

This clone was detected a few times. V gene TRBV30 combines with J gene TRBJ1-2; 8 bases align to TRBD1. V lost 4 bases, J lost 5 bases, and 6 bases stayed unmatched. The CDR3 is made up of 13 amino acids. The germline V gene encodes CDR1 GTSNPN and CDR2 SVGIG (reference sequence). CDR3 loop: CAWIGQGNYGYTF. In DNA, the CDR3 is TGTGCCTGGATAGGACAGGGCAATTATGGCTACACCTTC.

This sequence joins TRBV5-1 and TRBJ1-1, with 8 bases that match TRBD1. CDR3 length: 15 amino acids. With V trimmed by 4 bases and J by 1 base, 6 bases remained unmatched. CDR1 and CDR2 from the germline V gene are SGHRS and YFSETQ. The CDR3 loop is CASSLRQGRNTEAFF. The DNA of the CDR3 is TGCGCCAGCAGCCTGAGACAGGGGCGGAACACTGAAGCTTTCTTT. Together with reference TRBV5-1 and TRBJ1-1, the CDR3 gives the full variable domain: KAGVTQTPRYLIKTRGQQVTLSCSPISGHRSVSWYQQTPGQGLQFLFEYFSETQRNKGNFPGRFSGRQFSNSRSEMNVSTLELGDSALYLCASSLRQGRNTEAFFGQGTRLTVV.

The chain joins TRBV11-1 to TRBJ2-1; 9 nucleotides align to TRBD2. Germline V CDR1 and CDR2: SGHAT, FQDESV (reference sequence). V was pared by 5 bases and J by 5 bases, with 4 bases of the junction left unmatched. This CDR3 comprises 14 residues. CDR3 sequence (DNA): TGTGCCAGCAGCCCGGGACTAGCAGACAATGAGCAGTTCTTC. Amino acids: CASSPGLADNEQFF. Combining the CDR3 with reference TRBV11-1 and TRBJ2-1 gives the whole variable domain EAEVAQSPRYKITEKSQAVAFWCDPISGHATLYWYRQILGQGPELLVQFQDESVVDDSQLPKDRFSAERLKGVDSTLKIQPAELGDSAMYLCASSPGLADNEQFFGPGTRLTVL.

The V and J genes are TRBV27 and TRBJ2-3, with D perhaps TRBD2 (6 bases). This CDR3 spans 16 amino acids. The ends were cut back, 2 bases at V and 0 bases at J, with 12 bases in the middle. Germline V gene sequence: CDR1 MNHEY, CDR2 SMNVEV (reference sequence). DNA of the CDR3: TGTGCCAGCAGTTTAACGGGGACTCTTAGCACAGATACGCAGTATTTT. Its protein product is CASSLTGTLSTDTQYF.

The chain joins TRBV5-1 to TRBJ2-1; 9 bases match TRBD1. This CDR3 spans 13 amino acids. From germline, CDR1 is SGHRS and CDR2 YFSETQ. V shed 4 bases and J 9 bases; nucleotides not matched to a gene: 5. DNA for the CDR3: TGCGCCAGCAGCGGACAGGGGAAGGGTGAGCAGTTCTTC. It specifies CASSGQGKGEQFF. Looking up the rest from reference TRBV5-1 and TRBJ2-1 gives the full variable domain: KAGVTQTPRYLIKTRGQQVTLSCSPISGHRSVSWYQQTPGQGLQFLFEYFSETQRNKGNFPGRFSGRQFSNSRSEMNVSTLELGDSALYLCASSGQGKGEQFFGPGTRLTVL.

V usage is TRBV7-2 and J usage is TRBJ2-7; D is unclear. This CDR3 has 13 residues. The V gene's germline CDR1 is SGHTA and CDR2 FQGNSA. The V end was cut by 1 base, the J end by 0 bases, with 4 bases between. CDR3 protein: CASSLDSSYEQYF. The DNA of the CDR3 is TGTGCCAGCAGCTTAGACAGCTCCTACGAGCAGTACTTC. The full variable domain, in which reference TRBV7-2 and TRBJ2-7 provide the parts outside the CDR3, is GAGVSQSPSNKVTEKGKDVELRCDPISGHTALYWYRQSLGQGLEFLIYFQGNSAPDKSGLPSDRFSAERTGGSVSTLTIQRTQQEDSAVYLCASSLDSSYEQYFGPGTRLTVT.

CDR3 in amino acids: CASSQDSLIIGTDTQYF. As DNA, the CDR3 is TGTGCCAGCAGCCAAGATAGCCTGATCATAGGCACAGATACGCAGTATTTT. The rearrangement joins TRBV14 to TRBJ2-3; D remains ambiguous. V gave up 0 bases and J gave up 1 base, with 14 bases separating them. The CDR3 covers 17 residues. Looked up from germline, CDR1 is SGHDN and CDR2 is FVKESK.

The chain carries TRBV5-6 and TRBJ2-7; a possible D gene is TRBD1 (5 bases). The CDR3 length is 13 residues. Per germline, CDR1 SGHDT and CDR2 YYEEEE. V was pared by 3 bases and J by 3 bases, with 10 bases between. The CDR3 here is CASSSTGRYEQYF. In DNA form, the CDR3 reads TGTGCCAGCAGCTCCACAGGTCGCTACGAGCAGTACTTC.

This clone was picked up a small number of times. The V call is TRBV7-2, the J call TRBJ2-6; 11 bases agree with TRBD2. Trimming at V came to 4 bases and at J to 2 bases, leaving 1 base not matched to a gene. The CDR3 is made up of 16 amino acids. CDR1 SGHTA and CDR2 FQGNSA come from the germline V gene. The CDR3 DNA sequence: TGTGCCAGCAGCTCTAGCGGGGGGACTGGGGCCAACGTCCTGACTTTC. Its protein product is CASSSSGGTGANVLTF.

This clone was observed a single time. The rearrangement joins TRBV7-3 to TRBJ2-2; a weak D match, TRBD1 (5 bases). Germline lookup yields CDR1 SGHTA and CDR2 FQGTGA. V gave up 7 bases and J gave up 8 bases, with 14 bases separating them. The CDR3 is made up of 13 amino acids. CDR3 amino acids: CASNSQGSGELFF. The CDR3, as DNA: TGTGCCAGCAACAGCCAGGGTTCTGGGGAGCTGTTTTTT.

This clone was found once. The J gene is TRBJ2-5, the V gene TRBV19, with a tentative D call TRBD1 (5 bases). The CDR3 runs to 15 residues. V lost 4 bases and J lost 0, with 12 bases in between. The germline gives CDR1 LNHDA, CDR2 SQIVND (reference sequence). CDR3 nucleotides: TGTGCCAGTAGTACCCAGACAGTATACCAAGAGACCCAGTACTTC. Amino acid sequence: CASSTQTVYQETQYF.

The genes are TRBV11-1 and TRBJ2-3; D might be TRBD2 (5 bases). V was pared by 3 bases and J by 3 bases, with 10 bases between. This CDR3 spans 14 amino acids. CDR1 and CDR2 (germline): SGHAT, FQDESV (reference sequence). CDR3 protein: CASSFGLRTDTQYF. For the CDR3, the DNA is TGTGCCAGCAGCTTCGGACTGCGAACAGATACGCAGTATTTT.

The rearrangement links TRBV14 to TRBJ2-3; TRBD2 matches at 11 bases. The CDR3 has 15 residues. Germline assignment: CDR1 SGHDN and CDR2 FVKESK. V dropped 4 bases and J dropped 5; count of bases not matched to a gene: 5. CDR3 sequence reads: CASSRPGLAEDTQYF. The CDR3 DNA is TGTGCCAGCAGCCGCCCGGGACTAGCGGAAGATACGCAGTATTTT.

This clone has just a few counts. As DNA, the CDR3 is TGTGCCAGCAGCACCCCGGACAGTACTAGCAATCAGCCCCAGCATTTT. It is translated as CASSTPDSTSNQPQHF. The V and J genes are TRBV11-3 and TRBJ1-5, with D perhaps TRBD1 (6 bases). V gave up 5 bases and J gave up 0 bases, with 14 bases separating them. Germline values: CDR1 SGHNT, CDR2 YENEEA. The CDR3 consists of 16 residues.

V gene TRBV6-5 combines with J gene TRBJ2-7; 11 bases align to TRBD2. The CDR3 consists of 16 residues. Germline V CDR1 and CDR2: MNHEY, SVGAGI. The junction had 7 bases not matched to a gene; V was cut back by 2 bases and J by 4 bases. CDR3 sequence reads: CASSYPKTSGDYEQYF. The CDR3 DNA reads as TGTGCCAGCAGTTACCCTAAGACTAGCGGGGATTACGAGCAGTACTTC.